What follows is one T cell receptor beta chain and its context. Its antigen remains unknown. The V gene's germline CDR1 is SNHLY and CDR2 FYNNEI. This CDR3 comprises 14 residues. The junction had 9 bases not matched to a gene; V was cut back by 6 bases and J by 7 bases. Primers: 60 Vbeta forward and 13 Jbeta reverse. The method was immunoSEQ multiplex PCR; TCRdb's version includes in-frame clones alone and lacks a portion of them. The sample shows some 78,000 clones, approximately 72% of them seen only once. These data are taken from a study of cytomegalovirus exposure and HLA in healthy donors. Findings and limits, study-wide: An analysis done earlier found most TCR beta V segments productive about 87% or about 30% of the time. Links to common viral pathogens appeared, in a later analysis, for several of the most significant clusters. Fewer N-insertions than the roughly 670-donor mean were reportedly shown by an Asian-associated ancestry cluster in a later analysis. An observed cluster of highly shared sequence variants was recorded as a likely sequencing artifact.

The rearrangement joins TRBV2 to TRBJ2-7; TRBD1 matches 10 bases. Sequenced input: PBMCs. This sequence originates from a woman in her thirties or forties in good health and CMV-seropositive. Here the CDR3 DNA reads TGTGCCAGCAGGAACTTGGACAGGGGGATAGAGCAGTACTTC. Amino acid sequence: CASRNLDRGIEQYF.